This TCR beta chain came from a study of OX40 agonist ivuxolimab in advanced cancers. Trimming took 2 bases from V and 0 from J; bases not matched to a gene: 3. CDR1 and CDR2 from the germline V gene are LGHNT and FRNRAP. CDR3 size: 18 residues. The repertoire was sequenced with immunoSEQ multiplex PCR; TCRdb's copy has only in-frame clones and lacks some. The sample records 76,000 or so clones, about 89% being singletons. No patient had autoimmune disease or received systemic immunosuppression. The sample here was CD4+ or CD8+ T cells sorted from blood, taken in a trial of the OX40 agonist ivuxolimab. The sequence came from an adult with an advanced solid tumor such as melanoma, head and neck, liver or kidney cancer. J is TRBJ2-1 and V is TRBV12-5; 14 bases map to TRBD2. The CDR3 loop is CASGLKGTSGGSYNEQFF. DNA of the CDR3: TGTGCTAGTGGTTTGAAAGGGACTAGCGGGGGCTCCTACAATGAGCAGTTCTTC.